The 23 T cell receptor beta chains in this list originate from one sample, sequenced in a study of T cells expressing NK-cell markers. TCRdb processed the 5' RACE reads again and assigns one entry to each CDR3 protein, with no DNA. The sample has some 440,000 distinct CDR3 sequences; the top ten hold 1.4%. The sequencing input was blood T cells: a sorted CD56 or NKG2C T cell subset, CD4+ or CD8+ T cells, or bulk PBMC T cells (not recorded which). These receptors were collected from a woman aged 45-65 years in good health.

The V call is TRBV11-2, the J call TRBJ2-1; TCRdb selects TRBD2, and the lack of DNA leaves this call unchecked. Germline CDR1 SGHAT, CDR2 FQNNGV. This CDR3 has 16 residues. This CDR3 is CASSLASGRVLREQFF.

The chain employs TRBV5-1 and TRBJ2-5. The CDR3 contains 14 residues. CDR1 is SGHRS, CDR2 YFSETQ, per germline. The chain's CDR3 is CASSLAGSEETQYF.

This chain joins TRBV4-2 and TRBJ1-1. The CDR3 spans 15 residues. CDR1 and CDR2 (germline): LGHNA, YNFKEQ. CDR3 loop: CASSQMGGGNTEAFF.

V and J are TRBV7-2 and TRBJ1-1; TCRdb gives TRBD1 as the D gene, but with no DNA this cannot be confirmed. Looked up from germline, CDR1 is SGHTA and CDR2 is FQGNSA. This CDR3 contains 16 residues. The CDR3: CASSPGFGVVNTEAFF.

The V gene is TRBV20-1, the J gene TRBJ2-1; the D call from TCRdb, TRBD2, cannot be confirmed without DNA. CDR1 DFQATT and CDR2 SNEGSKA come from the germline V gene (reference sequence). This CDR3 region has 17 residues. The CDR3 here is CSARDLLLAGSYNEQFF.

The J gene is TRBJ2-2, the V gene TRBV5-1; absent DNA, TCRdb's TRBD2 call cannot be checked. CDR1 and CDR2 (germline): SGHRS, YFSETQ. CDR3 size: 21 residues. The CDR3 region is CASSSLRLTSGEGFGTGELFF.

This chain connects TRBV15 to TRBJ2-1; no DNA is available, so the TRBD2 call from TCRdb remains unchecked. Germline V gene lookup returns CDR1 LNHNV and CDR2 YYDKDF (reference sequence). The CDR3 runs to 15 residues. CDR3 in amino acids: CATSRSRSGRGEQFF.

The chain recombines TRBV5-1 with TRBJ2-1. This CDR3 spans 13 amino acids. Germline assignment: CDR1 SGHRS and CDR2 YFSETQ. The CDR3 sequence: CASSPRGGSSKFF.

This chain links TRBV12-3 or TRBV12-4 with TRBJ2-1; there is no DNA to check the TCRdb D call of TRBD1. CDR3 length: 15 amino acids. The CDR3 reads CASSLRGTGGNEQFF.

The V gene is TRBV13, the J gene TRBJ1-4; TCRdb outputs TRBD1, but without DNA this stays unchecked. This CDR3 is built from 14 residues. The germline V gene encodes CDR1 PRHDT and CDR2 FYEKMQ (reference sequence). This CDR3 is CASSSNGPGEKLFF.

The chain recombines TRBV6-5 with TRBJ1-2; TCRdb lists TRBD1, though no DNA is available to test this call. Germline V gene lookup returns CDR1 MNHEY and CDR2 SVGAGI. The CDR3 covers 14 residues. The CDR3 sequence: CASSYSWDRVTHTF.

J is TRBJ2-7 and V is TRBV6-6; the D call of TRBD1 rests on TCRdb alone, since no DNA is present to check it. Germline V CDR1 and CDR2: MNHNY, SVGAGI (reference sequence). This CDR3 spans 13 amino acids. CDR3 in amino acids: CASSYSAPGEQYF.

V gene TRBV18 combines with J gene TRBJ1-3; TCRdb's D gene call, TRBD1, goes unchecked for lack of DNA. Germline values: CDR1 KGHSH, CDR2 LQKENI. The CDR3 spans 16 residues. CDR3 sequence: CASSPRGGDIGNTIYF.

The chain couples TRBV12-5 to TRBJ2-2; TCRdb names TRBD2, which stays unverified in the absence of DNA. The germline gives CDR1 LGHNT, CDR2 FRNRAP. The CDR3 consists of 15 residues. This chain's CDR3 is CASGPWGLGTGELFF. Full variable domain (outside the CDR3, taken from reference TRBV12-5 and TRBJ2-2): DARVTQTPRHKVTEMGQEVTMRCQPILGHNTVFWYRQTMMQGLELLAYFRNRAPLDDSGMPKDRFSAEMPDATLATLKIQPSEPRDSAVYFCASGPWGLGTGELFFGEGSRLTVL.

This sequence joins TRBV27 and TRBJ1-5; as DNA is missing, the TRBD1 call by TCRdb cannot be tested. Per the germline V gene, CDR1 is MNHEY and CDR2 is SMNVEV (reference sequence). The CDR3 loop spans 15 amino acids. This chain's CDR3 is CASSFSRGSNQPQHF.

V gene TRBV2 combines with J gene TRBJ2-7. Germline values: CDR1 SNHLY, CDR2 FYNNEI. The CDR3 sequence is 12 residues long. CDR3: CASKVGAREQYF.

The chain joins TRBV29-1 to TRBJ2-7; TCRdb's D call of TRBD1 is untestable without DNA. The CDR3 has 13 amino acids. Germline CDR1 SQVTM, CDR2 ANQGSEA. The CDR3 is CSVPNTGGSEQYF.

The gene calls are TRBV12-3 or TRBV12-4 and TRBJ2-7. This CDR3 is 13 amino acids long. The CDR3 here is CASSLLPYYEQYF.

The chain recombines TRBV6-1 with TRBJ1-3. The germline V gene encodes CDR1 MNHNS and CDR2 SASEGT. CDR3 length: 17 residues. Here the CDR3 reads CASSEVSGPYSGNTIYF.

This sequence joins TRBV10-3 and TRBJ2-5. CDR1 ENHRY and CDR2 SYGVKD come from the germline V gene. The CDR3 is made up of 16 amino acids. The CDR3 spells CAISESIEVRQETQYF.

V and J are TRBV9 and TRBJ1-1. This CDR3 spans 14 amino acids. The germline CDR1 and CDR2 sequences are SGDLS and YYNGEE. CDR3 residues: CASSLSPGGTEAFF.

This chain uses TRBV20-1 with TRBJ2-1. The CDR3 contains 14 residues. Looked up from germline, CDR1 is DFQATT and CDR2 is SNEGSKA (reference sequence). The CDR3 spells CSANAGTSYNEQFF.

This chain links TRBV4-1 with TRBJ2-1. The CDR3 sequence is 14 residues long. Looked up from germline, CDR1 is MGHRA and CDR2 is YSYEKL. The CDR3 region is CASSQTSSYNEQFF.